A single sample is the source of the 16 T cell receptor beta chains below, sequenced in a study of post-analysis software for immune sequencing data (dated by TCRdb to the mid-2010s). What the study reported, not specific to this receptor: Significantly higher frequencies in patients than in controls were found for five TRBV segments, including TRBV5-6, TRBV5-1 and TRBV20-1.

These receptors' targets are unknown. Library creation used PCR. Instrument used: Illumina HiSeq 2500. Unique molecular identifiers were incorporated into TCR beta cDNA libraries to reduce PCR and sequencing biases. In-frame beta chains were kept once TCRdb had trimmed the public reads at Q25 with fastp and called clones with MiXCR. Every distinct CDR3 protein forms one entry, paired with its most common genes and DNA. The sample profile shows a few hundred thousand distinct CDR3 sequences; roughly 36% of them were found once. Of the sample, about an eighth is held by the ten largest clones. The sequenced sample consisted of blood. The receptors here all came from a girl aged 5-17 years with multiple sclerosis.

The chain is built from TRBV20-1 and TRBJ2-3; 8 bases align to TRBD2. Germline values: CDR1 DFQATT, CDR2 SNEGSKA (reference sequence). V lost 2 bases and J lost 3; bases outside the gene matches: 4. CDR3 length: 14 amino acids. The CDR3, as DNA: TGCAGTGCTAGAAGGTCGGGGGGGACAGATACGCAGTATTTT. Translated, it gives CSARRSGGTDTQYF.

This clonotype was seen more than once but under ten times. The rearrangement links TRBV7-9 to TRBJ1-5; TRBD1 matches 8 bases. Germline CDR1 is SEHNR and CDR2 is FQNEAQ (reference sequence). J was trimmed by 7 bases and V by 4 bases; bases with no gene match: 6. CDR3 length equals 14 residues. This CDR3 is CASSSDRVGQPQHF. CDR3 bases: TGTGCCAGCAGCTCGGACAGGGTCGGGCAGCCCCAGCATTTT.

This clonotype has a handful of counts. The CDR3 loop is CATGDGYQPQHF. CDR3 in DNA: TGTGCCACCGGGGACGGGTATCAGCCCCAGCATTTT. The J gene is TRBJ1-5, the V gene TRBV24-1; tentative D call: TRBD1 (5 bases). CDR1 and CDR2 from the germline V gene are KGHDR and SFDVKD. This CDR3 is built from 12 residues. V was pared by 9 bases and J by 5 bases, with 10 bases between.

For the CDR3, the DNA is TGTGCCAGCAGCTTAAATGGACAGTCCTACAATGAGCAGTTCTTC. Protein sequence: CASSLNGQSYNEQFF. V gene TRBV13 combines with J gene TRBJ2-1; D is possibly TRBD1 (6 bases). CDR1 and CDR2 from the germline V gene are PRHDT and FYEKMQ (reference sequence). V was trimmed by 2 bases and J by 1 base, leaving 9 bases between them. There are 15 residues in the CDR3.

The chain couples TRBV24-1 to TRBJ2-7; 8 nucleotides agree with TRBD2. The CDR3 consists of 15 residues. Germline V gene sequence: CDR1 KGHDR, CDR2 SFDVKD. Germline trimming cut 1 base from V and 5 bases from J; bases unmatched to any gene: 6. CDR3 sequence reads: CATSDFGTSIHEQYF. CDR3 nucleotide sequence: TGTGCCACCAGTGATTTTGGGACTAGTATACACGAGCAGTACTTC.

This rearrangement joins TRBV29-1 to TRBJ2-7, with D perhaps TRBD1 (5 bases). With 1 base removed from V and 6 bases from J, the gap between germline ends came to 13 bases. CDR1 is SQVTM and CDR2 is ANQGSEA in the germline V gene. This CDR3 comprises 13 residues. CDR3 sequence: CSVEGGPPGEQYF. The CDR3 DNA is TGCAGCGTTGAAGGGGGCCCCCCGGGCGAGCAGTACTTC.

To note about this clonotype: A read error may account for a junction end that differs from germline. This sequence joins TRBV4-1 and TRBJ2-5, with TRBD2 as a possible D gene (5 bases). The CDR3 consists of 15 residues. CDR1 and CDR2 (germline): MGHRA, YSYEKL. The CDR3 nucleotides read TGCGCCTGCAGCCAAGATCTTCCGGGACAAGAGACCCAGTACTTC. Translating it yields CACSQDLPGQETQYF.

This chain connects TRBV9 to TRBJ2-7, with TRBD1 as a possible D gene (6 bases). Germline V gene data show CDR1 as SGDLS and CDR2 as YYNGEE. The ends were cut back, 4 bases at V and 1 base at J, with 12 bases in the middle. This CDR3 has 14 amino acids. The CDR3 spells CASSKQGDSYEQYF. CDR3 nucleotides: TGTGCCAGCAGCAAACAGGGTGATTCCTACGAGCAGTACTTC.

This chain connects TRBV20-1 to TRBJ1-5; D is ambiguous. CDR1 is DFQATT, CDR2 SNEGSKA, per germline (reference sequence). The CDR3 covers 15 residues. Trimming removed 5 bases from V and 5 bases from J, with 19 bases in between. The CDR3 spells CSAAPRVSEDQPQHF. For the CDR3, the DNA is TGCAGTGCTGCTCCCCGGGTTTCAGAGGATCAGCCCCAGCATTTT.

The genes are TRBV29-1 and TRBJ1-4; 7 nucleotides agree with TRBD1. This CDR3 region has 12 residues. Germline lookup yields CDR1 SQVTM and CDR2 ANQGSEA. Losses at the gene ends were 4 bases for V and 7 bases for J; bases not matched to a gene: 3. The CDR3 coding sequence is TGCAGCGTTGGACAGGGAGGTGAAAAACTGTTTTTT. Protein sequence: CSVGQGGEKLFF. The variable domain in full, completed from reference TRBV29-1 and TRBJ1-4, reads SAVISQKPSRDICQRGTSLTIQCQVDSQVTMMFWYRQQPGQSLTLIATANQGSEATYESGFVIDKFPISRPNLTFSTLTVSNMSPEDSSIYLCSVGQGGEKLFFGSGTQLSVL.

The V gene is TRBV5-5, the J gene TRBJ2-7, with 8 bases that match TRBD1. V was pared by 3 bases and J by 3 bases, with 5 bases of the junction left unmatched. This CDR3 is built from 14 residues. CDR1 SGHKS and CDR2 YYEKEE come from the germline V gene (reference sequence). The CDR3 DNA is TGTGCCAGCAGCTGGACTGGACAGGGCTACGAGCAGTACTTC. Its protein is CASSWTGQGYEQYF. The whole variable domain, filled in from reference TRBV5-5 and TRBJ2-7, reads DAGVTQSPTHLIKTRGQQVTLRCSPISGHKSVSWYQQVLGQGPQFIFQYYEKEERGRGNFPDRFSARQFPNYSSELNVNALLLGDSALYLCASSWTGQGYEQYFGPGTRLTVT.

The chain has TRBV20-1 and TRBJ1-6, with D tentatively TRBD1 (5 bases). CDR3 length: 14 amino acids. Trimming removed 5 bases from V and 7 bases from J, with 15 bases in between. CDR1 is DFQATT and CDR2 is SNEGSKA in the germline V gene (reference sequence). Written as DNA, the CDR3 is TGCAGTGCTGAGGGTTGGGACCAAAATTCACCCCTCCACTTT. Translated, it gives CSAEGWDQNSPLHF.

The V gene is TRBV12-3 or TRBV12-4, the J gene TRBJ2-2; no definite D call. Trimming took off 3 bases at V and 5 bases at J, with 7 bases between the two ends. The CDR3 consists of 13 residues. CDR3 in DNA: TGTGCCAGCAGTTTCGGGCCTACCGGGGAGCTGTTTTTT. Its translation is CASSFGPTGELFF.

This clonotype was seen repeatedly, ten times or more. The chain carries TRBV7-2 and TRBJ2-7; no clear D gene. Germline values: CDR1 SGHTA, CDR2 FQGNSA. CDR3 length: 12 residues. V lost 1 base and J lost 9, with 10 bases in between. The CDR3 DNA reads as TGTGCCAGCAGCTTAGAGGGTGTCGGGCAGTACTTC. It codes for CASSLEGVGQYF.

This chain connects TRBV29-1 to TRBJ2-5; D call uncertain. Germline values: CDR1 SQVTM, CDR2 ANQGSEA. Trimming removed 4 bases from V and 5 bases from J, with 5 bases in between. CDR3 length: 10 amino acids. The CDR3 DNA reads as TGCAGCGTTGCGTTCGAGACCCAGTACTTC. This codes for CSVAFETQYF. Filled out from reference TRBV29-1 and TRBJ2-5, the complete variable domain reads SAVISQKPSRDICQRGTSLTIQCQVDSQVTMMFWYRQQPGQSLTLIATANQGSEATYESGFVIDKFPISRPNLTFSTLTVSNMSPEDSSIYLCSVAFETQYFGPGTRLLVL.

The chain couples TRBV27 to TRBJ1-2, with TRBD1 identical over 7 bases. The CDR3 length is 15 residues. The J segment lost 2 bases and the V segment lost 4 bases, leaving 7 bases of the junction unmatched. Germline loops: CDR1 MNHEY, CDR2 SMNVEV (reference sequence). The chain's CDR3 is CASSSKTGINYGYTF. In DNA form, the CDR3 reads TGTGCCAGCAGTTCCAAGACAGGGATCAACTATGGCTACACCTTC.